Listed here are 29 T cell receptor beta chains from one sample, sequenced in a study of blood T cells in healthy people across ages. A second 7 to 11 cycle PCR used barcoded and J-beta primers. TCRdb reanalysed the 5' RACE reads using MiXCR and keeps one entry per CDR3 protein. The table has about 1,600,000 distinct CDR3 sequences, around 39% seen once. Sequencing used blood. These receptors all come from a woman aged 18 to 35 in good health.

V is TRBV9 and J is TRBJ2-7; 9 bases align to TRBD2. The junction had 5 bases not matched to a gene; V was cut back by 2 bases and J by 2 bases. Germline CDR1 reads SGDLS; CDR2 reads YYNGEE. The CDR3 is made up of 15 amino acids. This chain's CDR3 is CASSVGASGAYEQYF. DNA for the CDR3: TGTGCCAGCAGCGTCGGGGCTAGCGGGGCCTACGAGCAGTACTTC.

The chain uses TRBV7-8 and TRBJ2-3; 9 positions agree with TRBD2. The CDR3 totals 16 residues. Germline CDR1 is SGHVS and CDR2 is FQNEAQ. V was clipped by 1 base and J by 2 bases; unmatched bases: 4. This CDR3 reads CASSLDLAGDTDTQYF. The DNA of the CDR3 is TGTGCCAGCAGCTTAGATTTAGCGGGGGACACAGATACGCAGTATTTT.

There are a few counts of this clonotype. V is TRBV7-9 and J is TRBJ2-1; 13 bases map to TRBD2. The CDR3 totals 17 residues. V trimming: 1 base; J trimming: 4 bases; junction bases outside the gene matches: 4. Germline V gene sequence: CDR1 SEHNR, CDR2 FQNEAQ (reference sequence). The CDR3 loop reads CASSLVEGLAGYNEQFF. The CDR3 DNA reads as TGTGCCAGCAGCTTAGTCGAGGGACTAGCGGGATACAATGAGCAGTTCTTC.

The chain couples TRBV7-9 to TRBJ2-7; D is possibly TRBD1 or TRBD2 (5 bases each). The CDR3 is 14 amino acids. The germline V gene encodes CDR1 SEHNR and CDR2 FQNEAQ (reference sequence). Deletions cut 7 bases from V and 4 bases from J, with 17 bases between. The CDR3 nucleotides read TGTGCCAGCACGAACCGGGGCCGGGATTACGAGCAGTACTTC. Translating it yields CASTNRGRDYEQYF.

This chain links TRBV15 with TRBJ2-1; D is possibly TRBD2 (6 bases). Germline CDR1 is LNHNV and CDR2 is YYDKDF (reference sequence). This CDR3 is 14 amino acids long. Trimming removed 3 bases from V and 9 bases from J, with 15 bases in between. CDR3 coding DNA: TGTGCCACCAGCAGGGTAAGGGACTTCGGTGAGCAGTTCTTC. As protein: CATSRVRDFGEQFF.

The chain combines TRBV18 with TRBJ2-5; TRBD2 aligns across 8 bases. The V gene end was trimmed by 2 bases and the J gene end by 5 bases; junction bases not matched to a gene: 10. Germline V gene data show CDR1 as KGHSH and CDR2 as LQKENI. The CDR3 loop spans 16 amino acids. The CDR3 loop reads CASSPKRESVLETQYF. CDR3 DNA sequence: TGTGCCAGCTCACCAAAGCGGGAGTCAGTCTTGGAGACCCAGTACTTC. The complete variable domain, with remaining parts taken from reference TRBV18 and TRBJ2-5, reads NAGVMQNPRHLVRRRGQEARLRCSPMKGHSHVYWYRQLPEEGLKFMVYLQKENIIDESGMPKERFSAEFPKEGPSILRIQQVVRGDSAAYFCASSPKRESVLETQYFGPGTRLLVL.

This clonotype occurred a few times. V usage is TRBV6-2 or TRBV6-3 and J usage is TRBJ2-1, with 11 nucleotides matching TRBD2. V lost 6 bases to trimming and J lost 4 bases; unmatched junction nucleotides: 5. The CDR3 length is 15 residues. The germline CDR1 and CDR2 sequences are MNHEY and SVGEGT. CDR3 loop: CASSKGLAEYNEQFF. The CDR3 nucleotides read TGTGCCAGCAGCAAGGGACTAGCGGAGTACAATGAGCAGTTCTTC.

This rearrangement joins TRBV5-1 to TRBJ2-3; a possible D gene is TRBD2 (5 bases). This CDR3 spans 18 amino acids. Deletions cut 2 bases from V and 2 bases from J, with 21 bases between. In germline, CDR1 is SGHRS, CDR2 YFSETQ. The CDR3 bases are TGCGCCAGCAGCTTATTGGCGAGGGCCTTACGGGACACAGATACGCAGTATTTT. It encodes CASSLLARALRDTDTQYF.

This clonotype was detected only a few times. The chain combines TRBV12-3 or TRBV12-4 with TRBJ1-5; D not certain. The ends were cut back, 10 bases at V and 2 bases at J, with 9 bases in the middle. The CDR3 length is 12 residues. CDR3 amino acids: CAITVGNQPQHF. CDR3 DNA: TGTGCCATCACCGTGGGCAATCAGCCCCAGCATTTT.

This clonotype appeared a few times. CDR3 protein: CSARDPRLAGLNNEQFF. In DNA, the CDR3 is TGCAGTGCTAGAGACCCAAGACTAGCGGGCCTGAACAATGAGCAGTTCTTC. This chain uses TRBV20-1 with TRBJ2-1; TRBD2 aligns across 10 bases. Germline CDR1 and CDR2: DFQATT and SNEGSKA (reference sequence). V lost 0 bases, J lost 5 bases, and 10 bases stayed unmatched. The CDR3 is 17 residues long.

This rearrangement joins TRBV2 to TRBJ2-1, with 9 bases aligning to TRBD1. The CDR3 is made up of 14 amino acids. Germline V gene lookup returns CDR1 SNHLY and CDR2 FYNNEI. After removal of 5 bases from V and 7 bases from J, the junction contained 6 bases not matched to a gene. The CDR3 DNA reads as TGTGCCAGCAGTATGACAGGGGGTGATAATGAGCAGTTCTTC. It yields the protein CASSMTGGDNEQFF.

This chain links TRBV5-1 with TRBJ2-1, with D unclear. There are 13 residues in the CDR3. V was pared by 0 bases and J by 9 bases, with 10 bases between. Germline CDR1 and CDR2: SGHRS and YFSETQ. As DNA, the CDR3 is TGCGCCAGCAGCTTGGGCGACAAACCTGAGCAGTTCTTC. Residues: CASSLGDKPEQFF.

This clonotype was recorded a few times. The rearrangement joins TRBV10-2 to TRBJ2-1, with 7 nucleotides matching TRBD2. Germline V gene data show CDR1 as WSHSY and CDR2 as SAAADI. V shed 3 bases, J shed 2 bases, and the junction held 7 bases outside the gene matches. The CDR3 loop spans 16 amino acids. The CDR3 spells CASSDIPGRTYNEQFF. CDR3 DNA sequence: TGCGCCAGCAGTGACATCCCCGGGAGGACCTACAATGAGCAGTTCTTC.

This chain links TRBV5-1 with TRBJ2-7; D unclear. This CDR3 region has 15 residues. Germline CDR1 is SGHRS and CDR2 is YFSETQ. Trimming shortened V by 4 bases and J by 2 bases, and 16 bases separated the two germline ends. The CDR3 protein is CASSAEKRIPYEQYF. The CDR3 DNA reads as TGCGCCAGCAGCGCGGAGAAAAGGATCCCCTACGAGCAGTACTTC.

V gene TRBV20-1 combines with J gene TRBJ2-5; 10 positions match TRBD2. The J call may not be correct, given that the DNA end is closer to TRBJ2-7. The CDR3 has 13 residues. Germline assignment: CDR1 DFQATT and CDR2 SNEGSKA (reference sequence). CDR3 nucleotide sequence: TGCAGTGCTGACTGGACTAGCGGTTACGAGCAGTACTTC. It translates to CSADWTSGYEQYF.

The chain recombines TRBV20-1 with TRBJ2-7; 9 nucleotides align to TRBD1. The CDR3 is made up of 15 amino acids. The V and J ends lost 4 bases and 2 bases, in that order; junction bases with no gene match: 9. Germline V gene data show CDR1 as DFQATT and CDR2 as SNEGSKA (reference sequence). The CDR3 is CSATEQGAGTYEQYF. The CDR3, as DNA: TGCAGTGCTACCGAACAGGGGGCTGGAACCTACGAGCAGTACTTC.

The chain joins TRBV11-2 to TRBJ2-5; TRBD1 aligns across 8 bases. The J segment lost 1 base and the V segment lost 8 bases, leaving 6 bases of the junction unmatched. CDR3 length: 14 residues. Per the germline V gene, CDR1 is SGHAT and CDR2 is FQNNGV. CDR3 region: CASGKGQAQETQYF. CDR3 DNA: TGTGCCAGCGGCAAGGGACAGGCCCAAGAGACCCAGTACTTC. Drawing the rest from reference TRBV11-2 and TRBJ2-5, the complete variable domain is EAGVAQSPRYKIIEKRQSVAFWCNPISGHATLYWYQQILGQGPKLLIQFQNNGVVDDSQLPKDRFSAERLKGVDSTLKIQPAKLEDSAVYLCASGKGQAQETQYFGPGTRLLVL.

The V and J genes are TRBV12-3 or TRBV12-4 and TRBJ2-4, with D perhaps TRBD1 (5 bases). This CDR3 contains 15 residues. V was shortened by 6 bases and J by 3 bases, with 15 bases between the two germline ends. CDR3 amino acids: CASSLGEGLKNIQYF. In DNA form, the CDR3 reads TGTGCCAGCAGCCTAGGGGAAGGGCTCAAAAACATTCAGTACTTC.

This sequence joins TRBV20-1 and TRBJ1-2; 7 bases align to TRBD1. V was clipped by 5 bases and J by 4 bases; unmatched bases: 7. CDR3 size: 13 residues. Germline CDR1 DFQATT, CDR2 SNEGSKA (reference sequence). The DNA for the CDR3 is TGCAGTGCTTCGACAGGGATTGGCTATGGCTACACCTTC. Translated: CSASTGIGYGYTF.

The V gene is TRBV10-3, the J gene TRBJ1-1, with D perhaps TRBD1 (5 bases). V shed 0 bases and J shed 1 base, with 9 bases lying between them. The CDR3 has 15 amino acids. The germline CDR1 and CDR2 sequences are ENHRY and SYGVKD. The CDR3 bases are TGTGCCATCAGTGAGTCGGGGGTTGCGAACACTGAAGCTTTCTTT. Translated, it gives CAISESGVANTEAFF.

V and J are TRBV19 and TRBJ2-5; 7 bases are shared with TRBD2. This CDR3 has 15 amino acids. Per germline, CDR1 LNHDA and CDR2 SQIVND (reference sequence). With 6 bases clipped from V and 2 bases from J, the junction kept 9 bases outside the gene matches. The CDR3 here is CASSQSQRGQETQYF. The CDR3 DNA reads TGTGCCAGTAGCCAATCACAGCGGGGACAAGAGACCCAGTACTTC. The full variable domain, in which reference TRBV19 and TRBJ2-5 provide the parts outside the CDR3, is DGGITQSPKYLFRKEGQNVTLSCEQNLNHDAMYWYRQDPGQGLRLIYYSQIVNDFQKGDIAEGYSVSREKKESFPLTVTSAQKNPTAFYLCASSQSQRGQETQYFGPGTRLLVL.

This clonotype was seen a handful of times. The chain recombines TRBV6-5 with TRBJ2-7; 15 bases match TRBD2. This CDR3 is 18 amino acids long. Germline CDR1 is MNHEY and CDR2 is SVGAGI. The junction had 7 bases not matched to a gene; V was cut back by 2 bases and J by 2 bases. This chain's CDR3 is CASSYPGLAGGKTYEQYF. CDR3 bases: TGTGCCAGCAGTTACCCCGGACTAGCGGGGGGGAAAACCTACGAGCAGTACTTC.

V usage is TRBV12-3 or TRBV12-4 and J usage is TRBJ1-1, with TRBD1 identical over 7 bases. This CDR3 comprises 13 residues. V was pared by 7 bases and J by 1 base, with 3 bases of the junction left unmatched. CDR3 in amino acids: CASKWTGNTEAFF. CDR3 DNA sequence: TGTGCCAGCAAATGGACAGGGAACACTGAAGCTTTCTTT.

The rearrangement links TRBV28 to TRBJ2-7, with 8 bases identical to TRBD2. Germline V gene lookup returns CDR1 MDHEN and CDR2 SYDVKM. J was trimmed by 6 bases and V by 6 bases; bases with no gene match: 7. The CDR3 extends over 13 amino acids. The CDR3 DNA reads TGTGCCAGCAGGGGACTAGAAGGGCCCGAGCAGTACTTC. Residues: CASRGLEGPEQYF.

There are a few counts of this clonotype. V usage is TRBV11-2 and J usage is TRBJ1-1; no reliable D call. The CDR3 is 12 amino acids. V was shortened by 3 bases and J by 6 bases, with 8 bases between the two germline ends. Germline CDR1 SGHAT, CDR2 FQNNGV. Here the CDR3 reads CASSFWQSEAFF. For the CDR3, the DNA is TGTGCCAGCAGCTTTTGGCAGTCTGAAGCTTTCTTT.

This clonotype appeared a few times. V is TRBV4-1 and J is TRBJ2-5; 7 bases are shared with TRBD1. The CDR3 length is 15 residues. The V gene end was trimmed by 3 bases and the J gene end by 6 bases; junction bases not matched to a gene: 10. Germline V gene sequence: CDR1 MGHRA, CDR2 YSYEKL. CDR3 region: CASSQDLQGWKTQYF. The CDR3 DNA reads as TGCGCCAGCAGCCAGGATCTACAGGGGTGGAAGACCCAGTACTTC.

The chain carries TRBV7-9 and TRBJ1-5; tentatively, D is TRBD1 (5 bases). Trimming cost V 5 bases and J 8 bases, with 25 bases left between them. The germline CDR1 and CDR2 sequences are SEHNR and FQNEAQ (reference sequence). This CDR3 region has 17 residues. The CDR3 bases are TGTGCCAGCAGCATAGGAATCGTCGTGGGGGGTTTGGAGCCCCAGCATTTT. This gives the protein CASSIGIVVGGLEPQHF. The entire variable domain, with the rest obtained from reference TRBV7-9 and TRBJ1-5, is as follows: DTGVSQNPRHKITKRGQNVTFRCDPISEHNRLYWYRQTLGQGPEFLTYFQNEAQLEKSRLLSDRFSAERPKGSFSTLEIQRTEQGDSAMYLCASSIGIVVGGLEPQHFGDGTRLSIL.

The V and J genes are TRBV28 and TRBJ1-5, with TRBD1 as a possible D gene (6 bases). The length of the CDR3 is 12 residues. Deletions cut 8 bases from V and 6 bases from J, with 11 bases between. The germline V gene encodes CDR1 MDHEN and CDR2 SYDVKM. The CDR3 reads CASGGGSQPQHF. The CDR3 bases are TGTGCCAGCGGGGGGGGCAGTCAGCCCCAGCATTTT. The complete variable domain, with remaining parts taken from reference TRBV28 and TRBJ1-5, reads DVKVTQSSRYLVKRTGEKVFLECVQDMDHENMFWYRQDPGLGLRLIYFSYDVKMKEKGDIPEGYSVSREKKERFSLILESASTNQTSMYLCASGGGSQPQHFGDGTRLSIL.

The chain is built from TRBV5-1 and TRBJ1-1; D unclear. V was trimmed by 4 bases and J by 11 bases, leaving 21 bases between them. Germline values: CDR1 SGHRS, CDR2 YFSETQ. CDR3 length equals 14 residues. DNA for the CDR3: TGCGCCAGCAGCGCTTCGGACTCGGGTTTTGGGGCTTTCTTT. Protein: CASSASDSGFGAFF.